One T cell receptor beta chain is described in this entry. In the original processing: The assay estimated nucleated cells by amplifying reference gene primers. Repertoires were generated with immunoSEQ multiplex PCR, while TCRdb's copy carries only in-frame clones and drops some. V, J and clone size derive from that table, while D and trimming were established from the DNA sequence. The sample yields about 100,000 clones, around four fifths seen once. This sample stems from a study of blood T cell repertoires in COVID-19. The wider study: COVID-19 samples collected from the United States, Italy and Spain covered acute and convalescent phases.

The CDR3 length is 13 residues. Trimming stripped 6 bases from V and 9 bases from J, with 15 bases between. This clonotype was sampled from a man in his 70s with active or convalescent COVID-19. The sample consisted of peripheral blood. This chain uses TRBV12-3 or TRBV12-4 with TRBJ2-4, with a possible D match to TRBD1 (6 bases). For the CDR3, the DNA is TGTGCCAGCAGCTCCACAGGGAGAGGCATTCAGTACTTC. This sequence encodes CASSSTGRGIQYF.